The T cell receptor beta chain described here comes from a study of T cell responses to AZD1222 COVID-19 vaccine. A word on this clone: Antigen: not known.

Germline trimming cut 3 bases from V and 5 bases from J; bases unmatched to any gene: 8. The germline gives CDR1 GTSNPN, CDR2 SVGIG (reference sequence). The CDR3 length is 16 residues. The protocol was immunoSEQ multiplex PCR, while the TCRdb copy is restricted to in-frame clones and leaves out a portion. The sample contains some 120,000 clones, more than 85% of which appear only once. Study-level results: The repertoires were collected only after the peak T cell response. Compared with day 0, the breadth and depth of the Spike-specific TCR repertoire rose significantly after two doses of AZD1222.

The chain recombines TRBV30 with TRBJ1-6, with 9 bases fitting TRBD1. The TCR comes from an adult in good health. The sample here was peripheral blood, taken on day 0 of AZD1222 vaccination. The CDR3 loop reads CAWRAFGTGHNSPLHF. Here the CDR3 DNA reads TGTGCCTGGAGAGCATTCGGGACAGGGCATAATTCACCCCTCCACTTT.